This T cell receptor (beta chain) was recorded in a study of early T cells in non-severe SARS-CoV-2 infection. At the level of the study: From unsorted whole blood, bulk RNA was sequenced, and the chains remained unpaired. The study's findings and limits: Anti-spike CD8 specificities were favored by VDJdb matching, whose results missed private and CD4 specificities.

Tagging with unique molecular identifiers was applied to individual cDNA molecules. TCRdb re-analysed the 5' RACE reads in MiXCR, keeping a single row per CDR3 protein. The sample yields some 80,000 distinct CDR3 sequences, around 15% seen once. There are many counts of this clonotype. Antigen specificity is unknown. Trimming took off 3 bases at V and 2 bases at J, with 13 bases between the two ends. Germline CDR1 is DFQATT and CDR2 is SNEGSKA (reference sequence). The CDR3 is 14 amino acids. Sequences were obtained from whole blood. This receptor was taken from an adult who was a healthcare worker with PCR-confirmed SARS-CoV-2 infection or an uninfected control (not recorded which). The chain is built from TRBV20-1 and TRBJ1-2, with D maybe TRBD1 (5 bases). CDR3 loop: CSASTGGGNYGYTF. The CDR3 region has the DNA TGCAGTGCTAGTACTGGGGGTGGCAACTATGGCTACACCTTC.